A single sample is the source of the 21 T cell receptor beta chains below, sequenced in a study of T-cell reconstitution after alpha-beta-depleted transplantation in children. Molecular barcoding with unique molecular identifiers was used for the TCRbeta library. MiXCR, applied by TCRdb to the PCR reads, yields one record per CDR3 protein. The sample has nearly 550,000 distinct CDR3 sequences, 18% seen once; the top ten hold 2.5% to 3.5%. Material: PBMCs from the stem cell graft donor, obtained from the stem cell graft. These receptors all come from a human donor who donated a stem cell graft to a child with acute lymphoblastic leukemia.

This clonotype was counted between two and nine times. This sequence joins TRBV6-1 and TRBJ2-3; D is unclear. Germline CDR1 MNHNS, CDR2 SASEGT. The CDR3 has 12 residues. V shed 6 bases and J shed 2 bases, with 6 bases lying between them. The CDR3 spells CASREYTDTQYF. The CDR3 DNA follows: TGTGCCAGCAGAGAGTACACAGATACGCAGTATTTT.

This clonotype was seen only a few times. The chain is built from TRBV9 and TRBJ2-2, with D possibly being TRBD1 or TRBD2 (5 bases each). The CDR3 runs to 16 residues. With 4 bases removed from V and 4 bases from J, the gap between germline ends came to 17 bases. Per the germline V gene, CDR1 is SGDLS and CDR2 is YYNGEE. CDR3 loop: CASSPGSNRGTGELFF. CDR3 DNA sequence: TGTGCCAGCAGCCCAGGGTCCAACCGGGGCACCGGGGAGCTGTTTTTT.

CDR3 residues: CASSARNTGELFF. Here the CDR3 DNA reads TGTGCCAGCAGCGCCCGGAACACCGGGGAGCTGTTTTTT. The J gene is TRBJ2-2, the V gene TRBV7-3, with no clear D. Germline V lookup: CDR1 SGHTA, CDR2 FQGTGA. The CDR3 sequence is 13 residues long. V lost 5 bases, J lost 1 base, and 5 bases lay in between.

This clonotype was seen repeatedly, ten times or more. CDR3: CASSRDGTYEQYF. The CDR3 region has the DNA TGCGCCAGCAGCCGGGACGGAACCTACGAGCAGTACTTC. V and J are TRBV5-1 and TRBJ2-7; D possibly uses TRBD1 or TRBD2 (5 bases each). The CDR3 contains 13 residues. Germline V lookup: CDR1 SGHRS, CDR2 YFSETQ. Between the trimmed V and J ends, which lost 4 bases and 2 bases, there was a span of 10 bases.

This clonotype has a handful of counts. The chain links TRBV12-3 or TRBV12-4 to TRBJ2-5, with D possibly TRBD1 on 6 matching bases. V was trimmed by 10 bases and J by 5 bases, leaving 11 bases between them. This CDR3 is built from 11 residues. The CDR3 is CATITGETQYF. In DNA form, the CDR3 reads TGTGCCACCATCACAGGGGAGACCCAGTACTTC.

This clonotype was recorded at least ten times. This chain connects TRBV20-1 to TRBJ1-5, with D unresolved. Germline-derived CDR1 and CDR2 are DFQATT and SNEGSKA (reference sequence). CDR3 length equals 14 residues. Trimming pared 2 bases from V and 4 bases from J, leaving 12 bases between. The CDR3 sequence is CSARLSGINQPQHF. In nucleotides, the CDR3 is TGCAGTGCTAGACTGTCGGGAATAAATCAGCCCCAGCATTTT.

This clonotype occurred a few times. CDR3 sequence (DNA): TGTGCCAGTAGTGAGGGCAGGGCTCTTAGCAATCAGCCCCAGCATTTT. Translating gives CASSEGRALSNQPQHF. This chain connects TRBV19 to TRBJ1-5, with D tentatively TRBD1 (5 bases). CDR3 length: 16 residues. V lost 5 bases and J lost 0, with 14 bases in between. CDR1 and CDR2 (germline): LNHDA, SQIVND (reference sequence).

This rearrangement joins TRBV20-1 to TRBJ2-5; TRBD1 matches at 8 bases. The length of the CDR3 is 14 residues. Trimming took 4 bases from V and 4 from J; bases not matched to a gene: 8. CDR1 and CDR2 from the germline V gene are DFQATT and SNEGSKA (reference sequence). In nucleotides, the CDR3 is TGCAGTGCTATGACCCGACAGGGGCGAGAGACCCAGTACTTC. Translating it yields CSAMTRQGRETQYF.

V gene TRBV5-1 combines with J gene TRBJ2-7; no reliable D call. Germline V lookup: CDR1 SGHRS, CDR2 YFSETQ. With 1 base removed from V and 5 bases from J, the gap between germline ends came to 16 bases. This CDR3 has 15 amino acids. The CDR3 region is CASSLNQFGFNEQYF. As DNA, the CDR3 is TGCGCCAGCAGCTTGAACCAATTCGGGTTTAACGAGCAGTACTTC.

There are many counts of this clonotype. V is TRBV3-1 and J is TRBJ1-1, with D tentatively TRBD1 (5 bases). This CDR3 region has 16 residues. Germline CDR1 reads LGHDT; CDR2 reads YNNKEL (reference sequence). V gave up 0 bases and J gave up 0 bases, with 11 bases separating them. CDR3 DNA: TGTGCCAGCAGCCAAGACCTAGGGGTTATGAACACTGAAGCTTTCTTT. Amino acid sequence: CASSQDLGVMNTEAFF.

CDR3: CSVGTGSSGNTIYF. CDR3 sequence (DNA): TGCAGCGTTGGAACAGGAAGCTCTGGAAACACCATATATTTT. The chain is built from TRBV29-1 and TRBJ1-3; D perhaps matches TRBD1 (5 bases). CDR1 SQVTM and CDR2 ANQGSEA come from the germline V gene. The V and J ends lost 4 bases and 0 bases respectively, with 10 bases between them. The CDR3 contains 14 residues.

This clonotype has more than one count but fewer than ten. The rearrangement uses TRBV7-3 and TRBJ1-1, with 7 bases that match TRBD1. V gave up 3 bases and J gave up 1 base; unmatched junction bases: 5. Germline V gene lookup returns CDR1 SGHTA and CDR2 FQGTGA. There are 15 residues in the CDR3. The CDR3 DNA sequence: TGTGCCAGCAGCTTGACGGCAGGGGGGAACACTGAAGCTTTCTTT. Encoded protein: CASSLTAGGNTEAFF.

In this sample, this clonotype turned up a few times. V gene TRBV5-1 combines with J gene TRBJ1-1; D is possibly TRBD1 (6 bases). Germline CDR1 is SGHRS and CDR2 is YFSETQ. CDR3 length: 14 residues. Trimming shortened V by 7 bases and J by 1 base, and 14 bases separated the two germline ends. The CDR3 DNA is TGCGCCAGCGGATTCCAGGGGCAGAACACTGAAGCTTTCTTT. Amino acids: CASGFQGQNTEAFF.

CDR3 sequence reads: CASSLGPGLAGEVDTQYF. CDR3 DNA: TGTGCCAGCAGCTTAGGCCCGGGACTAGCGGGAGAAGTAGATACGCAGTATTTT. The V and J genes are TRBV7-8 and TRBJ2-3; 14 bases agree with TRBD2. Germline CDR1 is SGHVS and CDR2 is FQNEAQ. After removal of 1 base from V and 5 bases from J, the junction contained 8 bases not matched to a gene. The CDR3 has 18 amino acids.

This clonotype was detected a few times. The chain employs TRBV7-3 and TRBJ2-1; weak D call: TRBD2 (5 bases). The CDR3 is 13 residues long. Trimming stripped 1 base from V and 7 bases from J, with 8 bases between. The germline V gene encodes CDR1 SGHTA and CDR2 FQGTGA. CDR3 coding DNA: TGTGCCAGCAGCTTAATGCCGGGGAATGAGCAGTTCTTC. Its translation: CASSLMPGNEQFF.

The gene calls are TRBV5-4 and TRBJ2-3; 11 positions agree with TRBD2. The CDR3 contains 19 residues. Germline V lookup: CDR1 SGHNT, CDR2 YYREEE (reference sequence). Trimming at V came to 1 base and at J to 0 bases, leaving 10 bases not matched to a gene. The CDR3 DNA is TGTGCCAGCAGCTTGACTCCGGGACTAGCGGTTACTAGCACAGATACGCAGTATTTT. Amino acids: CASSLTPGLAVTSTDTQYF.

The chain is built from TRBV10-1 and TRBJ2-7; no definite D call. The germline CDR1 and CDR2 sequences are WNHNN and SYGVQD (reference sequence). Trimming pared 4 bases from V and 6 bases from J, leaving 16 bases between. CDR3 length: 14 residues. The CDR3 loop is CASSVEALGGEQYF. The DNA of the CDR3 is TGCGCCAGCAGTGTTGAGGCTCTCGGTGGCGAGCAGTACTTC.

The chain combines TRBV4-1 with TRBJ1-1; D remains ambiguous. The CDR3 has 17 amino acids. Between the trimmed V and J ends, which lost 2 bases and 0 bases, there was a span of 16 bases. The germline CDR1 and CDR2 sequences are MGHRA and YSYEKL. The CDR3 spells CASSQSDPGPMNTEAFF. As DNA, the CDR3 is TGCGCCAGCAGCCAATCGGACCCCGGACCCATGAACACTGAAGCTTTCTTT.

CDR3 nucleotide sequence: TGCGCCAGCAGTGACCCGGGCAGGGGGAGGAATGAGCAGTTCTTC. Protein sequence: CASSDPGRGRNEQFF. V is TRBV10-1 and J is TRBJ2-1; D might be TRBD1 (7 bases). This CDR3 has 15 residues. Germline V gene sequence: CDR1 WNHNN, CDR2 SYGVQD (reference sequence). Trimming cost V 3 bases and J 7 bases, with 16 bases left between them.

The rearrangement links TRBV20-1 to TRBJ1-5; 9 bases align to TRBD1. V trimming: 3 bases; J trimming: 3 bases; junction bases outside the gene matches: 15. Looked up from germline, CDR1 is DFQATT and CDR2 is SNEGSKA (reference sequence). CDR3 size: 18 residues. CDR3 nucleotide sequence: TGCAGTGCTAGTTCCCCTCCGGGACAGGGTCTTTTCAATCAGCCCCAGCATTTT. This sequence encodes CSASSPPGQGLFNQPQHF.

This chain connects TRBV12-3 or TRBV12-4 to TRBJ1-3; D not resolved. Trimming stripped 3 bases from V and 7 bases from J, with 19 bases between. The CDR3 extends over 16 amino acids. Here the CDR3 DNA reads TGTGCCAGCAGTTTCTTTGGACCCGAGCCCCCCAACACCATATATTTT. Translation: CASSFFGPEPPNTIYF.